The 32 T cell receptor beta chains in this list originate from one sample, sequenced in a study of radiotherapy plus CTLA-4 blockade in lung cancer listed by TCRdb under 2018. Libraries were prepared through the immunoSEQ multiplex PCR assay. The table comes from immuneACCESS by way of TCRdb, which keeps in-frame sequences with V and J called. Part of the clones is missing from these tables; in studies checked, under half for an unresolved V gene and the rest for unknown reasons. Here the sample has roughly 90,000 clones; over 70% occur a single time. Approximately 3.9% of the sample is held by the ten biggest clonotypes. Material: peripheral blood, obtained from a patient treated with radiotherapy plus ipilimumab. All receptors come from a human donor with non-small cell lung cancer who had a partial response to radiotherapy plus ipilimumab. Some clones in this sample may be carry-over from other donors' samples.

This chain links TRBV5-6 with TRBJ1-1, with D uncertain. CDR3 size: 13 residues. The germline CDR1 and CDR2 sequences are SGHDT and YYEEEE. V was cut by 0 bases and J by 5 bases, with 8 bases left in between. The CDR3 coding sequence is TGTGCCAGCAGCTTGGACCAGAGGACTGAAGCTTTCTTT. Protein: CASSLDQRTEAFF. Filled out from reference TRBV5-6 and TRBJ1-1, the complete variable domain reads DAGVTQSPTHLIKTRGQQVTLRCSPKSGHDTVSWYQQALGQGPQFIFQYYEEEERQRGNFPDRFSGHQFPNYSSELNVNALLLGDSALYLCASSLDQRTEAFFGQGTRLTVV.

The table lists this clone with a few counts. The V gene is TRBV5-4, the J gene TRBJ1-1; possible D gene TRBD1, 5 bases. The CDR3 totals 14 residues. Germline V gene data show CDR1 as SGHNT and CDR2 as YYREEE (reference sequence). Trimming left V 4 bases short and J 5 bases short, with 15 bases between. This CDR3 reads CASSLAGRRTEAFF. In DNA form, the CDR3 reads TGTGCCAGCAGCCTGGCAGGGAGGAGAACTGAAGCTTTCTTT.

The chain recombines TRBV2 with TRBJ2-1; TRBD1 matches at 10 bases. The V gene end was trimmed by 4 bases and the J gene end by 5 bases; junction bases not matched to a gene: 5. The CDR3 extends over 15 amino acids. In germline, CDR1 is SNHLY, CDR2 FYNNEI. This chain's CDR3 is CASSGDRGHNNEQFF. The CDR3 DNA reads TGTGCCAGCAGTGGCGACAGGGGGCACAACAATGAGCAGTTCTTC.

Here the CDR3 reads CASSVGVEANTEAFF. The CDR3 DNA sequence: TGTGCCAGCAGTGTTGGAGTTGAGGCGAACACTGAAGCTTTCTTT. This sequence joins TRBV25-1 and TRBJ1-1; no definite D call. The V end lost 4 bases, the J end lost 1 base, and 13 bases lay between the germline ends. Germline-derived CDR1 and CDR2 are MGHDK and SYGVNS. The CDR3 covers 15 residues.

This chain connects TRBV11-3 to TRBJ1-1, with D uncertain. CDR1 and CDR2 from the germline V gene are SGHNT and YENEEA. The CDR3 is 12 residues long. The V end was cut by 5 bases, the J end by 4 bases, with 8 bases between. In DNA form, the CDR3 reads TGTGCCAGCAGCCGGGTGAGCACTGAAGCTTTCTTT. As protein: CASSRVSTEAFF.

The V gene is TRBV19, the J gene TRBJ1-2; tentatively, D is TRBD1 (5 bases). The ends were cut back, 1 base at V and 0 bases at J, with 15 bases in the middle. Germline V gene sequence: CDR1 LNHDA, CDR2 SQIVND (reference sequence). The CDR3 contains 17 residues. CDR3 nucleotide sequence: TGTGCCAGTAGTATAGCGCACGGGGGTAACGCTAACTATGGCTACACCTTC. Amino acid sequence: CASSIAHGGNANYGYTF. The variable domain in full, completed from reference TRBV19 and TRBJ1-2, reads DGGITQSPKYLFRKEGQNVTLSCEQNLNHDAMYWYRQDPGQGLRLIYYSQIVNDFQKGDIAEGYSVSREKKESFPLTVTSAQKNPTAFYLCASSIAHGGNANYGYTFGSGTRLTVV.

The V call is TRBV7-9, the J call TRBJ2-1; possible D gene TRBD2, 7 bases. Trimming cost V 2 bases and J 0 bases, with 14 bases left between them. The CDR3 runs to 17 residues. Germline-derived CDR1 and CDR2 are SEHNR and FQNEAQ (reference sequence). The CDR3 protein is CASSLRGGMSSYNEQFF. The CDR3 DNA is TGTGCCAGCAGCTTAAGGGGGGGAATGAGCTCCTACAATGAGCAGTTCTTC.

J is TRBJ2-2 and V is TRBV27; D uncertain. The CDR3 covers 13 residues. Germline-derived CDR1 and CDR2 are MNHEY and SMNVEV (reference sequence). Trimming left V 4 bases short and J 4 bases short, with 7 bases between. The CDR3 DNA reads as TGTGCCAGCAGTTACGGTGTCACCGGGGAGCTGTTTTTT. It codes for CASSYGVTGELFF.

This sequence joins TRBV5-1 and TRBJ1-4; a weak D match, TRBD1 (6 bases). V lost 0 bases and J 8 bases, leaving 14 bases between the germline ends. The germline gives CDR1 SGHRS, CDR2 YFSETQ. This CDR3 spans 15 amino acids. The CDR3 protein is CASSLGGRGHEKLFF. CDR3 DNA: TGCGCCAGCAGCTTGGGGGGCAGGGGCCACGAAAAACTGTTTTTT.

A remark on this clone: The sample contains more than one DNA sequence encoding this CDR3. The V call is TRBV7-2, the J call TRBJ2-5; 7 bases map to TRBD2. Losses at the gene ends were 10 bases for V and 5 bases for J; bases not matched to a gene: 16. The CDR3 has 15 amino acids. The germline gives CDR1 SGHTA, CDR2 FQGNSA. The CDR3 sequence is CATKRRGVVGETQYF. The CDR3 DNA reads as TGTGCCACAAAGCGACGGGGGGTCGTGGGGGAGACCCAGTACTTC.

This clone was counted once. CDR3 amino acids: CAWSVMTGAGYTF. CDR3 coding DNA: TGTGCCTGGAGTGTAATGACAGGGGCTGGCTACACCTTC. V is TRBV30 and J is TRBJ1-2, with 8 positions matching TRBD1. V lost 0 bases to trimming and J lost 7 bases; unmatched junction nucleotides: 4. Germline CDR1 is GTSNPN and CDR2 is SVGIG (reference sequence). This CDR3 region has 13 residues.

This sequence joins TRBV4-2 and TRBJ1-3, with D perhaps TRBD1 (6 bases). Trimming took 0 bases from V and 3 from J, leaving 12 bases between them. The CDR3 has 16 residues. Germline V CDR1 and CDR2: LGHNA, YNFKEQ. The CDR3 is CASSQEVDRIGNTIYF. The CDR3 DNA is TGTGCCAGCAGCCAAGAGGTCGACAGGATTGGAAACACCATATATTTT.

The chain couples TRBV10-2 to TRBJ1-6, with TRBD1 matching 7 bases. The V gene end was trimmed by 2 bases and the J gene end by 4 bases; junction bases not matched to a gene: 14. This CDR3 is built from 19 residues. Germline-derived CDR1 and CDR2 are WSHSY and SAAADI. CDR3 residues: CASSEPPSRGTVYNSPLHF. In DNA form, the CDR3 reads TGCGCCAGCAGTGAGCCCCCGAGTCGCGGGACAGTTTATAATTCACCCCTCCACTTT.

The CDR3 DNA is TGTGCCTGGAGCGATTTAAACCGTAGAGAAAAACTGTTTTTT. Its translation is CAWSDLNRREKLFF. The V and J genes are TRBV30 and TRBJ1-4; the D is unclear. V lost 3 bases and J lost 8, with 16 bases in between. CDR3 length: 14 amino acids. The germline V gene has CDR1 GTSNPN and CDR2 SVGIG (reference sequence).

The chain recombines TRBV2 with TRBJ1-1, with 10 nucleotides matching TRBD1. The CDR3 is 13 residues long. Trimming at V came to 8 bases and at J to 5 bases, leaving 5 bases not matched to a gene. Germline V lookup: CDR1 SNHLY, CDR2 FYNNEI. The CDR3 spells CASSDRGGTEAFF. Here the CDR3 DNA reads TGTGCCAGCTCGGACAGGGGGGGGACTGAAGCTTTCTTT.

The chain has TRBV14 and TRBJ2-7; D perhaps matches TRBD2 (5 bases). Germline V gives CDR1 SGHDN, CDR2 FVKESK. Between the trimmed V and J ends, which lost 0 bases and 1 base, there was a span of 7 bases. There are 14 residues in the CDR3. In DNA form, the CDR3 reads TGTGCCAGCAGCCAAGAACCGGGATCCTACGAGCAGTACTTC. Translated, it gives CASSQEPGSYEQYF.

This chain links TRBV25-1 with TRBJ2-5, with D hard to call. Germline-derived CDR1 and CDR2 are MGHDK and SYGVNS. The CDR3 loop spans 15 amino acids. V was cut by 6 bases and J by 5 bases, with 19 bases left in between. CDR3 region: CASSPYTESFETQYF. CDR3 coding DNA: TGTGCCAGCAGCCCCTATACCGAGAGTTTCGAGACCCAGTACTTC.

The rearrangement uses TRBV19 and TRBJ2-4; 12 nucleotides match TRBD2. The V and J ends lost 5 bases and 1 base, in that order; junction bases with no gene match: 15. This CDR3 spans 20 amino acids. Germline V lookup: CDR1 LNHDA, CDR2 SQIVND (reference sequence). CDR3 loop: CASSPHGLAGTRGAKNIQYF. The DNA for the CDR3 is TGTGCCAGTAGTCCCCATGGACTAGCGGGGACGCGGGGGGCCAAAAACATTCAGTACTTC.

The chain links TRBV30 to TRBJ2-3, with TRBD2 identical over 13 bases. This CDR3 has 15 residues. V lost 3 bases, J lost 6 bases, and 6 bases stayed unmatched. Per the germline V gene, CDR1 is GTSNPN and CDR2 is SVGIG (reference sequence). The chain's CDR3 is CAWRAQLAGGDTQYF. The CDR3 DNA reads TGTGCCTGGAGGGCCCAACTAGCGGGAGGGGATACGCAGTATTTT.

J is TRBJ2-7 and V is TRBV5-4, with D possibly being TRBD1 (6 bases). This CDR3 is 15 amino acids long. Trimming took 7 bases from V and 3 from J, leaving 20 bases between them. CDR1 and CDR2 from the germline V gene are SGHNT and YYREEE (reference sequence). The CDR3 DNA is TGTGCCAGCCAAGAAGGGCCACAGGGCTACTACGAGCAGTACTTC. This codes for CASQEGPQGYYEQYF.

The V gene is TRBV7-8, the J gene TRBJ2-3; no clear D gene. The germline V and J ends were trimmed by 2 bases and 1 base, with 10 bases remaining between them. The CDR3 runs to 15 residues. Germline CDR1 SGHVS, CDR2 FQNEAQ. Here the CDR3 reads CASSLPPVGTDTQYF. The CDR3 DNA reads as TGTGCCAGCAGCTTACCCCCGGTGGGCACAGATACGCAGTATTTT. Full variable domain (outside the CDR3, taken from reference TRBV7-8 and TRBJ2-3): GAGVSQSPRYKVAKRGQDVALRCDPISGHVSLFWYQQALGQGPEFLTYFQNEAQLDKSGLPSDRFFAERPEGSVSTLKIQRTQQEDSAVYLCASSLPPVGTDTQYFGPGTRLTVL.

The CDR3 reads CASRGRGIYEQYF. CDR3 DNA sequence: TGTGCCAGCAGGGGCAGGGGGATATACGAGCAGTACTTC. This chain connects TRBV5-6 to TRBJ2-7, with 7 bases identical to TRBD1. Germline CDR1 reads SGHDT; CDR2 reads YYEEEE. The V gene end was trimmed by 5 bases and the J gene end by 4 bases; junction bases not matched to a gene: 6. This CDR3 region has 13 residues.

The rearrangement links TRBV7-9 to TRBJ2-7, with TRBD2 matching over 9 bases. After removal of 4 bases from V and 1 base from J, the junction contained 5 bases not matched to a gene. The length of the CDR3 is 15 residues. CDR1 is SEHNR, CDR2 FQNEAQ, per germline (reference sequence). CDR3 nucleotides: TGTGCCAGCAGCTATACTAGCGGGCAGTCCTACGAGCAGTACTTC. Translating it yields CASSYTSGQSYEQYF. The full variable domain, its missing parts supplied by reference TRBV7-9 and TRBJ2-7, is DTGVSQNPRHKITKRGQNVTFRCDPISEHNRLYWYRQTLGQGPEFLTYFQNEAQLEKSRLLSDRFSAERPKGSFSTLEIQRTEQGDSAMYLCASSYTSGQSYEQYFGPGTRLTVT.

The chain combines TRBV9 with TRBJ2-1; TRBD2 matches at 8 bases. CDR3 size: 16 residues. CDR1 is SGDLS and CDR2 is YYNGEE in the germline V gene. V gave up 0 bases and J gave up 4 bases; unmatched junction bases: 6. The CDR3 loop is CASSVGAGVWYNEQFF. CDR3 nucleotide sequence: TGTGCCAGCAGCGTAGGAGCGGGGGTGTGGTACAATGAGCAGTTCTTC.

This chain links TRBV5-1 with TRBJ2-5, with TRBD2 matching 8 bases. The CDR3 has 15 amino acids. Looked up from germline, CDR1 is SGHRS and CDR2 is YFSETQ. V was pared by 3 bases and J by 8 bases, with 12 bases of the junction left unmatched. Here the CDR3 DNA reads TGCGCCAGCAGCTCCGAGGGCGGGGGGCCAGGAACCCAGTACTTC. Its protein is CASSSEGGGPGTQYF.

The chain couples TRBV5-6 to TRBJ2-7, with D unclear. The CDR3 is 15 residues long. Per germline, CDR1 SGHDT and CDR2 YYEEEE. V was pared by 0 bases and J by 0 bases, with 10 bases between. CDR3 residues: CASSLVSALSYEQYF. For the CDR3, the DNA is TGTGCCAGCAGCTTGGTGTCAGCGCTCTCCTACGAGCAGTACTTC.

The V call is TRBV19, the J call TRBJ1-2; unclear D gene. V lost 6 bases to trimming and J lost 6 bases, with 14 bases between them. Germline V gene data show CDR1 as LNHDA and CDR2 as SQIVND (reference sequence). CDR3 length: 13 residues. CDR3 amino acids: CASRGVQLNGYTF. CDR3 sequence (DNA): TGTGCCAGTAGGGGAGTTCAACTAAATGGCTACACCTTC. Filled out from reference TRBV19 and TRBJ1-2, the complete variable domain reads DGGITQSPKYLFRKEGQNVTLSCEQNLNHDAMYWYRQDPGQGLRLIYYSQIVNDFQKGDIAEGYSVSREKKESFPLTVTSAQKNPTAFYLCASRGVQLNGYTFGSGTRLTVV.

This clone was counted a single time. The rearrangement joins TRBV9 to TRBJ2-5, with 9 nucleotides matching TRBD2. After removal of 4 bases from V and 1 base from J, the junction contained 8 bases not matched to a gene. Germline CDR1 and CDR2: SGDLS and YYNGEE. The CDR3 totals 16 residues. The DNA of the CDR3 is TGTGCCAGCAGCTCCCATAGCGGGAGCTCCCAAGAGACCCAGTACTTC. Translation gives CASSSHSGSSQETQYF.

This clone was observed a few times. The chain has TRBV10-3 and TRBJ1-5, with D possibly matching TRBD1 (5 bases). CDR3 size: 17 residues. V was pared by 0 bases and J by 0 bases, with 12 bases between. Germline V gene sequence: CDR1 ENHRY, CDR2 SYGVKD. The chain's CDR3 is CAISESFAGTSNQPQHF. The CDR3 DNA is TGTGCCATCAGTGAGTCGTTTGCGGGGACTAGCAATCAGCCCCAGCATTTT.

The CDR3 sequence: CASTIDSNQPQHF. CDR3 DNA sequence: TGTGCCAGCACTATTGATAGCAATCAGCCCCAGCATTTT. The chain is built from TRBV6-1 and TRBJ1-5, with unresolved D. Per germline, CDR1 MNHNS and CDR2 SASEGT. V was trimmed by 7 bases and J by 0 bases, leaving 7 bases between them. The CDR3 is 13 amino acids.

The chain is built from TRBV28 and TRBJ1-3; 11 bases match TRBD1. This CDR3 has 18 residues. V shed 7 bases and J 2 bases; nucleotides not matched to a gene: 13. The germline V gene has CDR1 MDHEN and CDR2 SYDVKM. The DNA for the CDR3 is TGTGCCAGCAACGGACAGGGGGCGAGTCTTATCGCTGGAAACACCATATATTTT. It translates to CASNGQGASLIAGNTIYF. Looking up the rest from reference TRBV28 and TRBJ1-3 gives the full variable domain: DVKVTQSSRYLVKRTGEKVFLECVQDMDHENMFWYRQDPGLGLRLIYFSYDVKMKEKGDIPEGYSVSREKKERFSLILESASTNQTSMYLCASNGQGASLIAGNTIYFGEGSWLTVV.

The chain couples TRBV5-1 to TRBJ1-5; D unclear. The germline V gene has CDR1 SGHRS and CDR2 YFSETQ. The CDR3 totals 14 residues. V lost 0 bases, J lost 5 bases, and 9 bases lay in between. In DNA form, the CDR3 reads TGCGCCAGCAGCTTGGACAGCCAAGATCAGCCCCAGCATTTT. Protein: CASSLDSQDQPQHF.